This entry describes one TCR beta chain. Additional DNA sequences in this sample encode the identical CDR3. Original processing methods: Estimated nucleated cell counts came from reference gene primer amplification. The repertoire was sequenced with immunoSEQ multiplex PCR; TCRdb's copy has only in-frame clones and lacks some. That table furnishes V, J and clone size, whereas the DNA furnished D and trimming. The table lists 75,000 to 80,000 clones, 88% of them singletons, with 9.1% in the top ten. This CDR3 region has 14 residues. CDR1 and CDR2 (germline): LGHDT, YNNKEL (reference sequence). Trimming removed 4 bases from V and 7 bases from J, with 16 bases in between. This sample is drawn from a study of blood T cell repertoires in COVID-19. Study-level information: Both acute and convalescent COVID-19 samples were obtained from the United States, Italy and Spain.

The rearrangement joins TRBV3-1 (or the pseudogene TRBV3-2) to TRBJ1-1, with a weak D call TRBD1 (6 bases). What was sequenced was peripheral blood. This TCR was recovered from a human donor in a cohort sampled during active COVID-19. Here the CDR3 reads CASSPTGGRGEAFF. The CDR3 nucleotides read TGTGCCAGCAGCCCCACCGGGGGGCGCGGTGAAGCTTTCTTT.